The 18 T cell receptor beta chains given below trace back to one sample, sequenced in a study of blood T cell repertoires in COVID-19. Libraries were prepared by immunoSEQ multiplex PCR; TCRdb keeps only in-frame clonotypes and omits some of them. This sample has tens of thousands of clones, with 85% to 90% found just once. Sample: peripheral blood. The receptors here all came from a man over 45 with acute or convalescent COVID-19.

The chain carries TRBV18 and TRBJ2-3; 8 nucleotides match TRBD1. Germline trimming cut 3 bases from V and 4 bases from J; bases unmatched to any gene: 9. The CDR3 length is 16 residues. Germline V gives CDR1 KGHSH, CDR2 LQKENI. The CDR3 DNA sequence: TGTGCCAGCTCACCCAGTGGCAGGGGGCTGGCAGATACGCAGTATTTT. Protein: CASSPSGRGLADTQYF. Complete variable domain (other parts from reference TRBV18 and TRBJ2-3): NAGVMQNPRHLVRRRGQEARLRCSPMKGHSHVYWYRQLPEEGLKFMVYLQKENIIDESGMPKERFSAEFPKEGPSILRIQQVVRGDSAAYFCASSPSGRGLADTQYFGPGTRLTVL.

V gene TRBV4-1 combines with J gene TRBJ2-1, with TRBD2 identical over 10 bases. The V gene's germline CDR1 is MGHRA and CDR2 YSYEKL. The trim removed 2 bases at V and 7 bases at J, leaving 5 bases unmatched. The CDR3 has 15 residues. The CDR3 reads CASSQPAGGPNEQFF. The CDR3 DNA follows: TGCGCCAGCAGCCAACCAGCGGGAGGGCCGAATGAGCAGTTCTTC.

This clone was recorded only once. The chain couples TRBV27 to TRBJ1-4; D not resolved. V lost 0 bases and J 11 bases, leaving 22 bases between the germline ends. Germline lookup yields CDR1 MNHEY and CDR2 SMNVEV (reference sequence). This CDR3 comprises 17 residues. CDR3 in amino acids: CASSLSNEGPARGKLFF. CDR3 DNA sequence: TGTGCCAGCAGTTTATCGAATGAGGGTCCCGCAAGAGGGAAACTGTTTTTT.

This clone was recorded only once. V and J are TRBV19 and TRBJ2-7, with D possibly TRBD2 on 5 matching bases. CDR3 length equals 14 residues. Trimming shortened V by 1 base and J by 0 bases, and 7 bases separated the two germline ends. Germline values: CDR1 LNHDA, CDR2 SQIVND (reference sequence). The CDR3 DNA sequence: TGTGCCAGTAGTATAGTTGCGGGCTCCTACGAGCAGTACTTC. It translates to CASSIVAGSYEQYF.

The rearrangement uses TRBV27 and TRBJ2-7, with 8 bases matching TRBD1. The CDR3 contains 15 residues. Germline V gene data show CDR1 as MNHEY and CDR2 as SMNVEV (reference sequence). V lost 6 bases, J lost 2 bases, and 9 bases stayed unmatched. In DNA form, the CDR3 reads TGTGCCAGCAGACCTAGACAGGGGATCACCTACGAGCAGTACTTC. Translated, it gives CASRPRQGITYEQYF.

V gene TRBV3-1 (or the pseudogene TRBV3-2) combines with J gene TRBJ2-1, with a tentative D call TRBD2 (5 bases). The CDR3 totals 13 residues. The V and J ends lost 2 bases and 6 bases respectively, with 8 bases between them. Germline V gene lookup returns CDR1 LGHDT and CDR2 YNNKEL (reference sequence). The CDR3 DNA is TGTGCCAGCAGCCAAAGGCTAGCCAATGAGCAGTTCTTC. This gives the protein CASSQRLANEQFF.

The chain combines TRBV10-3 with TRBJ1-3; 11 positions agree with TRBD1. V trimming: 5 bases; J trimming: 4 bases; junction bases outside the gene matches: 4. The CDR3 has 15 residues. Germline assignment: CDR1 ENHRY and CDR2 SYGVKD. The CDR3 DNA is TGTGCCATCAGTCCGGGACAGGGGGTCGGAAACACCATATATTTT. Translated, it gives CAISPGQGVGNTIYF.

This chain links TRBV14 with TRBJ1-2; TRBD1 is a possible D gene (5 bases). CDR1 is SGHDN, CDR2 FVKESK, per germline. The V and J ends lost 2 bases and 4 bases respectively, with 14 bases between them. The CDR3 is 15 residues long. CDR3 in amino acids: CASSQSGGSAYGYTF. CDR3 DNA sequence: TGTGCCAGCAGCCAATCCGGGGGTTCCGCCTATGGCTACACCTTC.

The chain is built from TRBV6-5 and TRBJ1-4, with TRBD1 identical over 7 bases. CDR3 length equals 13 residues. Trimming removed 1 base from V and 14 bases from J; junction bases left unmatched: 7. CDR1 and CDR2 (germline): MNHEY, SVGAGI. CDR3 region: CASSYLGGRGLFF. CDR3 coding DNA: TGTGCCAGCAGTTACTTAGGGGGCCGGGGGCTGTTTTTT.

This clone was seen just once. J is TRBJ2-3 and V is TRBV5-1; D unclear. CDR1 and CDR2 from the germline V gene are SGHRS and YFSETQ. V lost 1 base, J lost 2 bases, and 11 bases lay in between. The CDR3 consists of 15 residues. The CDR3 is CASSLTQVSTDTQYF. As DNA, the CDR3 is TGCGCCAGCAGCTTGACCCAGGTTTCCACAGATACGCAGTATTTT.

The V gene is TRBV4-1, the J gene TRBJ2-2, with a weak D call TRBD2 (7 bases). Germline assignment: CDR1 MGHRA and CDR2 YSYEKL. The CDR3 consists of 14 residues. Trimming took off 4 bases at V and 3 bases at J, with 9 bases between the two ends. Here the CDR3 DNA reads TGCGCCAGCAGCCGGGAGGGGGACACCGGGGAGCTGTTTTTT. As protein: CASSREGDTGELFF.

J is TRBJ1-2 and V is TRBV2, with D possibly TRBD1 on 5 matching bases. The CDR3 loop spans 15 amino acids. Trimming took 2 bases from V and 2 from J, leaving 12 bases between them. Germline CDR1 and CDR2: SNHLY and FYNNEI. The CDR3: CASSELGGSNYGYTF. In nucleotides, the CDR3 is TGTGCCAGCAGTGAATTGGGGGGATCGAACTATGGCTACACCTTC.

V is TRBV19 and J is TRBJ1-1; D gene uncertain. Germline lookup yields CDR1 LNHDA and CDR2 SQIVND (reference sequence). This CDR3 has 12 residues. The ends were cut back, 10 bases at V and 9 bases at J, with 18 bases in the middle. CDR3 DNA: TGTGCCACGCAGGCCGGCTTTGCTAAAGCTTTCTTT. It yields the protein CATQAGFAKAFF. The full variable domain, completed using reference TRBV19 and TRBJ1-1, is DGGITQSPKYLFRKEGQNVTLSCEQNLNHDAMYWYRQDPGQGLRLIYYSQIVNDFQKGDIAEGYSVSREKKESFPLTVTSAQKNPTAFYLCATQAGFAKAFFGQGTRLTVV.

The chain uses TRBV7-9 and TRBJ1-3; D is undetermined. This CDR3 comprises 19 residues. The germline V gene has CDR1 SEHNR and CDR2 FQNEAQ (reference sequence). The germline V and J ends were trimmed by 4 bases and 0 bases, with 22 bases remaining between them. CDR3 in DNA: TGTGCCAGCAGCTCCGAAGCCCGGCCAGCGGCCCGCTCTGGAAACACCATATATTTT. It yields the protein CASSSEARPAARSGNTIYF.

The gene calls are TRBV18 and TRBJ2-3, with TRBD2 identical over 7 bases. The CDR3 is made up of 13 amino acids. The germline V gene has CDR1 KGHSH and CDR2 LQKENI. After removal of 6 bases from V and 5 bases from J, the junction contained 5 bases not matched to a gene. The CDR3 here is CASSPLAGDTQYF. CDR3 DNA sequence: TGTGCCAGCTCGCCATTAGCGGGAGATACGCAGTATTTT.

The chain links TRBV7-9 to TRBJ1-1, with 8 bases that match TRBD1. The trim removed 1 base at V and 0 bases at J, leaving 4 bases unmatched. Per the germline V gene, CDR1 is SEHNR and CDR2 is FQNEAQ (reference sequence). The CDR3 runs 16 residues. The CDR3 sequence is CASSLVPGGMNTEAFF. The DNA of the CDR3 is TGTGCCAGCAGCTTAGTGCCAGGGGGCATGAACACTGAAGCTTTCTTT.

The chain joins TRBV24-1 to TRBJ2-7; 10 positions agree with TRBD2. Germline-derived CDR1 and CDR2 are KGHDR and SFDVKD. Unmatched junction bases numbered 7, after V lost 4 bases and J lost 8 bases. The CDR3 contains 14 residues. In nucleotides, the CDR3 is TGTGCCACCAGTGACCCGACTAGCGGGTATAAGCAGTACTTC. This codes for CATSDPTSGYKQYF.

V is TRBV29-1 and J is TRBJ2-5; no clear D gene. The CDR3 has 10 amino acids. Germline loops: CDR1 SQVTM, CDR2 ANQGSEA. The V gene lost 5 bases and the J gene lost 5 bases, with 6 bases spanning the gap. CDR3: CSVSEETQYF. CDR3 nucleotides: TGCAGCGTTTCGGAGGAGACCCAGTACTTC.